One sample yielded the 14 T cell receptor beta chains listed below, sequenced in a study of response to subunit inactivated influenza vaccine. TCRdb processed the RT-PCR reads anew with MiXCR; each CDR3 protein has one entry. Of roughly 700,000 distinct CDR3 sequences listed, around 13% are singletons. The sequenced sample was PBMCs from blood, obtained 14 to 15 days before vaccination. These receptor sequences come from a man between 50 and 59 years old who received an inactivated influenza vaccine.

The chain carries TRBV11-2 and TRBJ2-1; TRBD2 aligns across 10 bases. CDR1 SGHAT and CDR2 FQNNGV come from the germline V gene. The CDR3 has 20 residues. The junction had 15 bases not matched to a gene; V was cut back by 2 bases and J by 2 bases. CDR3 DNA sequence: TGTGCCAGCAGCTTATCCCGTACTCGGGGACTAGCGAGAACCTACAATGAGCAGTTCTTC. This encodes CASSLSRTRGLARTYNEQFF.

The chain joins TRBV18 to TRBJ2-1; perhaps TRBD1 as D (5 bases). CDR1 and CDR2 (germline): KGHSH, LQKENI. Trimming took 3 bases from V and 9 from J, leaving 24 bases between them. The CDR3 extends over 17 amino acids. The CDR3 sequence: CASSPKPPQGDRSEQFF. The CDR3 nucleotides read TGTGCCAGCTCACCCAAACCTCCCCAGGGCGACCGTAGTGAGCAGTTCTTC.

This clonotype was counted only a few times. The chain joins TRBV7-9 to TRBJ1-2; D remains unclear. Trimming removed 0 bases from V and 4 bases from J, with 12 bases in between. This CDR3 comprises 15 residues. Germline lookup yields CDR1 SEHNR and CDR2 FQNEAQ (reference sequence). The CDR3 region is CASSLASTLGYGYTF. Written as DNA, the CDR3 is TGTGCCAGCAGCTTAGCGAGTACTCTCGGCTATGGCTACACCTTC.

In this sample, this clonotype turned up many times. V usage is TRBV7-8 and J usage is TRBJ2-1, with unresolved D. Germline V CDR1 and CDR2: SGHVS, FQNEAQ. The germline V and J ends were trimmed by 1 base and 0 bases, with 7 bases remaining between them. The CDR3 totals 15 residues. This CDR3 reads CASSLVGPSYNEQFF. The CDR3 DNA follows: TGTGCCAGCAGCTTAGTTGGGCCCTCCTACAATGAGCAGTTCTTC.

This clonotype was detected ten times or more. This rearrangement joins TRBV4-1 to TRBJ1-1, with a tentative D call TRBD1 (6 bases). Per germline, CDR1 MGHRA and CDR2 YSYEKL. The CDR3 has 15 residues. Trimming shortened V by 0 bases and J by 4 bases, and 12 bases separated the two germline ends. The CDR3 DNA is TGCGCCAGCAGCCAAGAGGCAGGGGTGGCCACTGAAGCTTTCTTT. Amino acids: CASSQEAGVATEAFF.

The chain recombines TRBV7-2 with TRBJ1-1; 9 bases match TRBD1. The trim removed 4 bases at V and 4 bases at J, leaving 13 bases unmatched. The germline CDR1 and CDR2 sequences are SGHTA and FQGNSA. This CDR3 is built from 17 residues. For the CDR3, the DNA is TGTGCCAGCAGCTCGCATAACCGGGACAGGGTTTTCACTGAAGCTTTCTTT. It translates to CASSSHNRDRVFTEAFF.

Many counts were recorded for this clonotype. The gene calls are TRBV6-2 or TRBV6-3 and TRBJ1-6; possible D gene TRBD1, 5 bases. The CDR3 runs to 13 residues. Germline V gives CDR1 MNHEY, CDR2 SVGEGT. V was clipped by 7 bases and J by 8 bases, with 12 bases between them. The DNA for the CDR3 is TGTGCCAGCAAGTGGGACGCAGATTCACCCCTCCACTTT. Translation gives CASKWDADSPLHF.

There are a few counts of this clonotype. The chain has TRBV4-3 and TRBJ1-4; D unclear. This CDR3 region has 16 residues. V lost 1 base to trimming and J lost 2 bases, with 11 bases between them. Germline CDR1 and CDR2: LGHNA and YSLEER. CDR3 sequence reads: CASSQGRPGTNEKLFF. CDR3 nucleotides: TGCGCCAGCAGCCAAGGTCGGCCGGGGACTAATGAAAAACTGTTTTTT.

Ten or more counts support this clonotype. The chain couples TRBV6-1 to TRBJ2-2, with D perhaps TRBD1 or TRBD2 (5 bases each). The V gene's germline CDR1 is MNHNS and CDR2 SASEGT. V lost 4 bases, J lost 3 bases, and 15 bases lay in between. There are 16 residues in the CDR3. The CDR3 sequence is CASSGNFGGDTGELFF. In nucleotides, the CDR3 is TGTGCCAGCAGTGGGAACTTTGGGGGAGACACCGGGGAGCTGTTTTTT.

The chain couples TRBV21-1 to TRBJ2-1; the D call in the table, TRBD1, was not verified against the DNA. TRBV21-1 is marked as a pseudogene. The CDR3 extends over 14 amino acids. The CDR3 sequence: CASPQGGLIHEQFF. The CDR3 DNA is TGTGCCAGCCCTCAAGGGGGGCTTATACATGAGCAGTTCTTC.

This rearrangement joins TRBV20-1 to TRBJ2-5; 11 nucleotides agree with TRBD2. Germline lookup yields CDR1 DFQATT and CDR2 SNEGSKA (reference sequence). CDR3 length: 16 amino acids. V trimming: 6 bases; J trimming: 1 base; junction bases outside the gene matches: 10. The CDR3 coding sequence is TGCAGTGCAGAAGACGCTAGCGGGGGGTTCCAAGAGACCCAGTACTTC. Protein product: CSAEDASGGFQETQYF.

This rearrangement joins TRBV6-1 to TRBJ2-7, with D perhaps TRBD2 (7 bases). Trimming removed 7 bases at V and 3 bases at J, with 16 bases between. The germline gives CDR1 MNHNS, CDR2 SASEGT. The CDR3 runs 14 residues. In DNA form, the CDR3 reads TGTGCCAGCAAACGAGGGGGGGGCTTCTACGAGCAGTACTTC. Residues: CASKRGGGFYEQYF.

V and J are TRBV7-2 and TRBJ2-7; D gene unclear. CDR3 size: 11 residues. Trimming took 7 bases from V and 3 from J, leaving 7 bases between them. Per the germline V gene, CDR1 is SGHTA and CDR2 is FQGNSA. The DNA for the CDR3 is TGTGCCAGCAAGGGTTACTACGAGCAGTACTTC. Encoded protein: CASKGYYEQYF.

This chain links TRBV7-2 with TRBJ1-6, with 7 bases aligning to TRBD1. Germline-derived CDR1 and CDR2 are SGHTA and FQGNSA. V was pared by 5 bases and J by 7 bases, with 8 bases of the junction left unmatched. The CDR3 runs to 15 residues. DNA of the CDR3: TGTGCCAGCAGCCCTATAACAGGGGTAAATTCACCCCTCCACTTT. It translates to CASSPITGVNSPLHF.